The 21 T cell receptor beta chains reported below all come from one sample, sequenced in a study of T cells after posttransplantation cyclophosphamide. Produced via immunoSEQ multiplex PCR; TCRdb's table is partial and in-frame only. The sample has roughly 10,000 clones, 85% to 95% seen once. What was sequenced was naive CD8+ T cells sorted from PBMCs. Every receptor here comes from a man aged 25 to 40 in good health and a related stem cell transplant donor.

The rearrangement joins TRBV27 to TRBJ2-1; the D is unclear. The germline V gene has CDR1 MNHEY and CDR2 SMNVEV (reference sequence). The CDR3 length is 13 residues. V was shortened by 2 bases and J by 4 bases, with 6 bases between the two germline ends. CDR3 sequence (DNA): TGTGCCAGCAGTTTAGGAGTTTACAATGAGCAGTTCTTC. It is translated as CASSLGVYNEQFF.

V is TRBV19 and J is TRBJ1-2; perhaps TRBD1 as D (6 bases). V was shortened by 3 bases and J by 1 base, with 15 bases between the two germline ends. The CDR3 covers 16 residues. Germline V CDR1 and CDR2: LNHDA, SQIVND (reference sequence). Written as DNA, the CDR3 is TGTGCCAGTAGTATGGGGGACACATCCTTTAACTATGGCTACACCTTC. The encoded protein is CASSMGDTSFNYGYTF.

The table lists this clone with a few counts. This chain joins TRBV9 and TRBJ2-1; 15 nucleotides agree with TRBD2. V was clipped by 0 bases and J by 0 bases; unmatched bases: 4. Germline lookup yields CDR1 SGDLS and CDR2 YYNGEE. The CDR3 loop spans 19 amino acids. The CDR3 is CASSVAGTSGGSSYNEQFF. The CDR3 bases are TGTGCCAGCAGCGTAGCTGGGACTAGCGGGGGGAGCTCCTACAATGAGCAGTTCTTC.

The rearrangement links TRBV7-3 to TRBJ2-2; a weak D match, TRBD1 (6 bases). The CDR3 is 14 residues long. The V end lost 5 bases, the J end lost 2 bases, and 9 bases lay between the germline ends. Per germline, CDR1 SGHTA and CDR2 FQGTGA. CDR3 nucleotides: TGTGCCAGCAGCACGGGACAAAACACCGGGGAGCTGTTTTTT. It is translated as CASSTGQNTGELFF. The full variable domain, completed using reference TRBV7-3 and TRBJ2-2, is GAGVSQTPSNKVTEKGKYVELRCDPISGHTALYWYRQSLGQGPEFLIYFQGTGAADDSGLPNDRFFAVRPEGSVSTLKIQRTERGDSAVYLCASSTGQNTGELFFGEGSRLTVL.

The chain combines TRBV5-1 with TRBJ2-7; TRBD1 matches at 7 bases. The length of the CDR3 is 17 residues. In germline, CDR1 is SGHRS, CDR2 YFSETQ. The ends lost 4 bases at V and 1 base at J; junction bases unmatched: 14. CDR3 coding DNA: TGCGCCAGCAGCCTTCGCCCCGGGACAGAGTTTTCCTACGAGCAGTACTTC. This gives the protein CASSLRPGTEFSYEQYF. The full variable domain, rest sourced from reference TRBV5-1 and TRBJ2-7, is KAGVTQTPRYLIKTRGQQVTLSCSPISGHRSVSWYQQTPGQGLQFLFEYFSETQRNKGNFPGRFSGRQFSNSRSEMNVSTLELGDSALYLCASSLRPGTEFSYEQYFGPGTRLTVT.

The chain couples TRBV7-9 to TRBJ1-2; the D gene is possibly TRBD1 (5 bases). The CDR3 is 15 residues long. The V end lost 1 base, the J end lost 3 bases, and 12 bases lay between the germline ends. Germline CDR1 SEHNR, CDR2 FQNEAQ (reference sequence). The CDR3 reads CASSLVRGMDYGYTF. The CDR3 region has the DNA TGTGCCAGCAGCTTAGTGCGGGGGATGGACTATGGCTACACCTTC.

This clone was observed a single time. J is TRBJ2-2 and V is TRBV5-1, with 11 bases fitting TRBD2. Trimming at V came to 4 bases and at J to 1 base, leaving 6 bases not matched to a gene. The CDR3 spans 17 residues. Germline loops: CDR1 SGHRS, CDR2 YFSETQ. The CDR3 region has the DNA TGCGCCAGCAGCACCTGGGGACTAGCGGTGAACACCGGGGAGCTGTTTTTT. Encoded protein: CASSTWGLAVNTGELFF. Using reference TRBV5-1 and TRBJ2-2 for the parts outside the CDR3, the full variable domain is KAGVTQTPRYLIKTRGQQVTLSCSPISGHRSVSWYQQTPGQGLQFLFEYFSETQRNKGNFPGRFSGRQFSNSRSEMNVSTLELGDSALYLCASSTWGLAVNTGELFFGEGSRLTVL.

The rearrangement joins TRBV4-1 to TRBJ1-4, with 8 positions matching TRBD1. The V gene's germline CDR1 is MGHRA and CDR2 YSYEKL. V shed 0 bases and J 8 bases; nucleotides not matched to a gene: 8. The CDR3 runs 16 residues. DNA for the CDR3: TGCGCCAGCAGCCAAGATCCGGGACAGGTCTGGGAAAAACTGTTTTTT. Translation gives CASSQDPGQVWEKLFF.

The chain joins TRBV6-4 to TRBJ2-1; 9 nucleotides align to TRBD1. Germline CDR1 is MRHNA and CDR2 is SNTAGT. This CDR3 has 17 residues. Germline trimming cut 0 bases from V and 8 bases from J; bases unmatched to any gene: 11. The CDR3, as DNA: TGTGCCAGCAGTGACTCGAGGACGGGGACAGGGCAAGATGAGCAGTTCTTC. It yields the protein CASSDSRTGTGQDEQFF.

The chain carries TRBV7-9 and TRBJ1-2, with D possibly TRBD1 on 6 matching bases. Germline V lookup: CDR1 SEHNR, CDR2 FQNEAQ (reference sequence). V lost 0 bases and J 6 bases, leaving 14 bases between the germline ends. The CDR3 extends over 15 amino acids. The CDR3 is CASSLAGTLKDGYTF. CDR3 DNA sequence: TGTGCCAGCAGCTTAGCCGGGACACTTAAGGATGGCTACACCTTC. Supplemented by reference TRBV7-9 and TRBJ1-2, the full variable domain reads DTGVSQNPRHKITKRGQNVTFRCDPISEHNRLYWYRQTLGQGPEFLTYFQNEAQLEKSRLLSDRFSAERPKGSFSTLEIQRTEQGDSAMYLCASSLAGTLKDGYTFGSGTRLTVV.

V and J are TRBV27 and TRBJ2-7, with TRBD2 identical over 7 bases. Germline V gives CDR1 MNHEY, CDR2 SMNVEV (reference sequence). V was pared by 5 bases and J by 1 base, with 8 bases of the junction left unmatched. The CDR3 is 15 residues long. The DNA of the CDR3 is TGTGCCAGCAGTCCAGGGACTACCGCTTCCTACGAGCAGTACTTC. Translating gives CASSPGTTASYEQYF.

The V gene is TRBV9, the J gene TRBJ1-2; D is unresolved. V lost 5 bases to trimming and J lost 4 bases, with 9 bases between them. Germline CDR1 is SGDLS and CDR2 is YYNGEE. This CDR3 has 12 amino acids. The CDR3 DNA reads as TGTGCCAGCAGGTCCACTTTCTATGGCTACACCTTC. As protein: CASRSTFYGYTF.

The V gene is TRBV21-1, the J gene TRBJ2-6; whether TRBD1, the table's D call, matches the DNA was not checked. TRBV21-1 is recorded as a pseudogene. The CDR3 extends over 17 amino acids. CDR3 in amino acids: CASSKQGALSGANVLTF. Here the CDR3 DNA reads TGTGCCAGCAGCAAACAGGGGGCCCTCTCTGGGGCCAACGTCCTGACTTTC.

The rearrangement joins TRBV7-3 to TRBJ2-2; D possibly corresponds to TRBD2 (6 bases). The V gene lost 0 bases and the J gene lost 9 bases, with 8 bases spanning the gap. Germline values: CDR1 SGHTA, CDR2 FQGTGA. The CDR3 has 13 amino acids. The CDR3 coding sequence is TGTGCCAGCAGCTTAACGCGGGATTGGGAGCTGTTTTTT. It translates to CASSLTRDWELFF.

CDR3 nucleotide sequence: TGTGCCAGCAGTTACTCGAAGGGAGTTTCCTACGAGCAGTACTTC. Encoded protein: CASSYSKGVSYEQYF. The chain is built from TRBV6-5 and TRBJ2-7; D may be TRBD2 (5 bases). The length of the CDR3 is 15 residues. V was clipped by 0 bases and J by 1 base, with 10 bases between them. In germline, CDR1 is MNHEY, CDR2 SVGAGI.

This clone was seen just once. V and J are TRBV4-3 and TRBJ2-7; 9 bases agree with TRBD1. The CDR3 runs to 14 residues. The ends lost 5 bases at V and 0 bases at J; junction bases unmatched: 2. CDR1 is LGHNA and CDR2 is YSLEER in the germline V gene. The CDR3 DNA reads TGCGCCAGCAGCGCGGACAGGGGCTCCTACGAGCAGTACTTC. Translated, it gives CASSADRGSYEQYF.

V and J are TRBV4-3 and TRBJ1-1; D may be TRBD1 (6 bases). CDR3 length: 15 amino acids. The germline V gene has CDR1 LGHNA and CDR2 YSLEER. V was shortened by 0 bases and J by 3 bases, with 11 bases between the two germline ends. The CDR3 is CASSQDQGWYTEAFF. DNA of the CDR3: TGCGCCAGCAGCCAAGATCAGGGGTGGTACACTGAAGCTTTCTTT.

The CDR3 DNA follows: TGTGCCAGCAGCAACCGGGACAGGGGGACAGATACGCAGTATTTT. Translation gives CASSNRDRGTDTQYF. This rearrangement joins TRBV27 to TRBJ2-3, with TRBD1 identical over 11 bases. Germline trimming cut 6 bases from V and 3 bases from J; bases unmatched to any gene: 5. The CDR3 length is 15 residues. Germline CDR1 is MNHEY and CDR2 is SMNVEV (reference sequence).

The genes are TRBV14 and TRBJ2-7, with D unclear. The germline gives CDR1 SGHDN, CDR2 FVKESK. The CDR3 has 14 amino acids. V lost 3 bases and J lost 1, with 10 bases in between. Here the CDR3 DNA reads TGTGCCAGCAGCCACAGACAAGTATCCTACGAGCAGTACTTC. Amino acids: CASSHRQVSYEQYF. Based on the CDR3 plus reference TRBV14 and TRBJ2-7, the full variable domain is EAGVTQFPSHSVIEKGQTVTLRCDPISGHDNLYWYRRVMGKEIKFLLHFVKESKQDESGMPNNRFLAERTGGTYSTLKVQPAELEDSGVYFCASSHRQVSYEQYFGPGTRLTVT.

This chain uses TRBV5-1 with TRBJ2-5; 12 positions agree with TRBD1. The CDR3 length is 15 residues. V shed 3 bases and J 5 bases; nucleotides not matched to a gene: 5. CDR1 SGHRS and CDR2 YFSETQ come from the germline V gene. CDR3 nucleotides: TGCGCCAGCAGCTACCGGGACAGGGGGCGGGAGACCCAGTACTTC. This encodes CASSYRDRGRETQYF. Using reference TRBV5-1 and TRBJ2-5 for the parts outside the CDR3, the full variable domain is KAGVTQTPRYLIKTRGQQVTLSCSPISGHRSVSWYQQTPGQGLQFLFEYFSETQRNKGNFPGRFSGRQFSNSRSEMNVSTLELGDSALYLCASSYRDRGRETQYFGPGTRLLVL.

The sample holds a few counts of this clone. The chain links TRBV6-6 to TRBJ1-1, with a tentative D call TRBD1 (6 bases). V was trimmed by 2 bases and J by 4 bases, leaving 8 bases between them. Looked up from germline, CDR1 is MNHNY and CDR2 is SVGAGI (reference sequence). The CDR3 length is 13 residues. DNA of the CDR3: TGTGCCAGCAGTTACCTGGGGGCCACTGAAGCTTTCTTT. It yields the protein CASSYLGATEAFF.